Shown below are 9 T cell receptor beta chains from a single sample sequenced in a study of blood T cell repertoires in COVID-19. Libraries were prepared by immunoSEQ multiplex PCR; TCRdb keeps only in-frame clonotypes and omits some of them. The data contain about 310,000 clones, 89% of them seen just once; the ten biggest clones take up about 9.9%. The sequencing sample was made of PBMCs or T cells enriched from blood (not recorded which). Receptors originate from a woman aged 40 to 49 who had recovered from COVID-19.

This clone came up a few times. CDR3 loop: CASSPTWGGHGQPQHF. The DNA of the CDR3 is TGTGCCAGCAGCCCGACCTGGGGGGGGCACGGTCAGCCCCAGCATTTT. This rearrangement joins TRBV7-6 to TRBJ1-5; TRBD1 is a possible D gene (6 bases). Per the germline V gene, CDR1 is SGHVS and CDR2 is FNYEAQ. The CDR3 loop spans 16 amino acids. Deletions cut 5 bases from V and 6 bases from J, with 20 bases between.

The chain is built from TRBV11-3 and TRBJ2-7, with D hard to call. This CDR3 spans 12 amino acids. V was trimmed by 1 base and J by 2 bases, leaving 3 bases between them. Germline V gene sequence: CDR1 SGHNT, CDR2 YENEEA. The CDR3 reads CASSLATYEQYF. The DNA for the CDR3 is TGTGCCAGCAGCTTAGCCACCTACGAGCAGTACTTC.

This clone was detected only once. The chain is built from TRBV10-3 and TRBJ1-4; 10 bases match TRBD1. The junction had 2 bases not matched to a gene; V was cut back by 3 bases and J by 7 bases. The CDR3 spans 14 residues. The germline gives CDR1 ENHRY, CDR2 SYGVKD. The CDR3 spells CAISEGTGVEKLFF. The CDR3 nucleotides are TGTGCCATCAGTGAAGGGACAGGGGTTGAAAAACTGTTTTTT.

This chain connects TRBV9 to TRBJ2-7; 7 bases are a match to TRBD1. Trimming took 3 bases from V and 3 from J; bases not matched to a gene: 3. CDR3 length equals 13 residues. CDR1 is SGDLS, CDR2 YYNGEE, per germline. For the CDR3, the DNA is TGTGCCAGCAGCGCGTGGGACAGCTACGAGCAGTACTTC. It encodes CASSAWDSYEQYF. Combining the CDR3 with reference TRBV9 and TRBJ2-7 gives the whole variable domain DSGVTQTPKHLITATGQRVTLRCSPRSGDLSVYWYQQSLDQGLQFLIQYYNGEERAKGNILERFSAQQFPDLHSELNLSSLELGDSALYFCASSAWDSYEQYFGPGTRLTVT.

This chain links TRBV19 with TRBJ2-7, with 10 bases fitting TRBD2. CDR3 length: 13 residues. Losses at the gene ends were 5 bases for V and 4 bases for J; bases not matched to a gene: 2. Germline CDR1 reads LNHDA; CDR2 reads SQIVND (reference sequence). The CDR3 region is CASSRTSGYEQYF. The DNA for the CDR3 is TGTGCCAGTAGTCGGACTAGCGGTTACGAGCAGTACTTC.

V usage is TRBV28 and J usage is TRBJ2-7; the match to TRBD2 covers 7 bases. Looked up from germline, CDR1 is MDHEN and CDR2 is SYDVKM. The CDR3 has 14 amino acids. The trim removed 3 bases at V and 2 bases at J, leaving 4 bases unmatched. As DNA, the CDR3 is TGTGCCAGCAGTTTCCGGGGGGAAACCTACGAGCAGTACTTC. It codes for CASSFRGETYEQYF.

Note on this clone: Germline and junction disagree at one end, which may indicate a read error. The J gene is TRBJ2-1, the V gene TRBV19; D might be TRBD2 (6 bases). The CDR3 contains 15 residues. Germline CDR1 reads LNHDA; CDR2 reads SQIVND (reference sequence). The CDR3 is CASSIDLGSREWEVF. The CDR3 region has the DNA TGTGCCAGTAGTATAGATCTTGGGAGCAGGGAGTGGGAGGTCTTC.

CDR3 loop: CASSAGGGIETQYF. CDR3 sequence (DNA): TGTGCCAGTAGTGCAGGTGGGGGCATAGAGACCCAGTACTTC. The V and J genes are TRBV19 and TRBJ2-5; tentative D call: TRBD1 (6 bases). Germline V gene sequence: CDR1 LNHDA, CDR2 SQIVND (reference sequence). The CDR3 contains 14 residues. Trimming shortened V by 5 bases and J by 4 bases, and 14 bases separated the two germline ends.

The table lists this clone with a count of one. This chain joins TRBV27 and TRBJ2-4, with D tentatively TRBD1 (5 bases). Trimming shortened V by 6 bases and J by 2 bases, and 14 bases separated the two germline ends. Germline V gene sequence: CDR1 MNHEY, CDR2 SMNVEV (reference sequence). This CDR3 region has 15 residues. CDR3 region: CASSSPGQPKNIQYF. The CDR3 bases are TGTGCCAGCAGCTCCCCCGGACAACCCAAAAACATTCAGTACTTC.